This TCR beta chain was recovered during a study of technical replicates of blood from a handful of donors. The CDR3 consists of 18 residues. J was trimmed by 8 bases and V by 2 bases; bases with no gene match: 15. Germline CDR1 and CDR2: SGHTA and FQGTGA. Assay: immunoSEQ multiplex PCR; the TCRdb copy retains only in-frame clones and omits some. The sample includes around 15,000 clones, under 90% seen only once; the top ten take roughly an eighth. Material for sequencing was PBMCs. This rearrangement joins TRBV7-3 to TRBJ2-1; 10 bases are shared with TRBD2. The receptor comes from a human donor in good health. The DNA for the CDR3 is TGTGCCAGCAGCTTAGTCCGACGCCCTAGCGGGAGTCGGGATGAGCAGTTCTTC. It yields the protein CASSLVRRPSGSRDEQFF.